This T cell receptor beta chain was sequenced for a study of T cells in Graves' hyperthyroidism and ophthalmopathy (dated by TCRdb to the late 2010s). About the full investigation: Peripheral blood was sampled at the time of initial diagnosis, prior to any treatment. TCR V-J signatures able to tell the groups apart were searched for in a discovery cohort of 100 patients, of whom fewer than 45 had Graves' ophthalmopathy and about 60 had stable Graves' hyperthyroidism. Prospective prediction of ophthalmopathy was tested in an independent validation cohort consisting of some 19 hyperthyroidism patients and around 17 patients who later progressed to ophthalmopathy. The roughly 91 discovery patients were randomly divided into training and test sets at a 7:3 ratio. In addition, the study compared T-cell repertoires in thyroid tissue and in blood from about six Graves' hyperthyroidism patients. Once sampling was done, hyperthyroidism patients were given methimazole at a starting dose of 30 mg daily, whereas ophthalmopathy patients were given high-dose intravenous methylprednisolone. TCR Vbeta CDR3 sequencing of 120 to 150 peripheral blood samples (over 40 ophthalmopathy, some 75 hyperthyroidism and roughly 17 progressor patients) is reported in the paper.

Graves' hyperthyroidism was defined as stable when no progression to ophthalmopathy occurred over 18 months of follow-up. Hyperthyroidism patients were aged 18 to 65 years and newly diagnosed, with disease duration of less than 2 months. The study excluded patients with uncontrolled infections, other autoimmune diseases, pregnancy or lactation. Diagnoses were established on the basis of clinical symptoms, serum thyroxine and TRAb, thyroid ultrasound, and orbital computed tomography. Ficoll-Paque density gradient centrifugation was used to isolate PBMCs from about 10 ml of fresh peripheral blood. Total RNA was extracted using Trizol reagent, and RNA quality was assessed on an Agilent 2100 Bioanalyzer. Summary of the overall study and its limitations: No statistical method was used to fix the sample size in advance, and group allocation was not hidden from the investigators. Most expanded thyroid clonotypes (frequency above 0.001) were also found in blood, which suggests that blood repertoires may mirror thyroid immune responses. In validation, the model predicted progression to ophthalmopathy with approximately 71% sensitivity and 72.22% specificity, a median of around 6.6 months before onset. A model built on a 13 V-J signature distinguished ophthalmopathy from stable hyperthyroidism, reaching 85% to 90% sensitivity and around 82% specificity in cross-validation and 80%/75% in testing.

The CDR3 contains 12 residues, cysteine and phenylalanine counted. Just CDR3 DNA is preserved here, 36 bases in frame from base 1. Based on the germline V gene, the CDR1 and CDR2 sequences are ENHRY and SYGVKD. V loses 7 bases of germline sequence and J loses 6 bases, and the interval between the two ends is 13 bases. TCR beta CDR3 regions were amplified from RNA transcripts. The first round of RT-PCR for the TCR CDR3 was performed with the HTBI primer set and the Qiagen OneStep RT-PCR kit. Libraries were constructed in a second round of multiplex PCR, after which size selection and purification were performed. Libraries were sequenced paired-end with 100 bp reads on an Illumina HiSeq2000. Turning to the authors' computational methods: SOAPnuke was used to process the raw data, removing reads that contained adapters or uncalled bases, had a mean Phred below 15, or lacked an exact match to the constant primer or identifier. High-quality paired reads were merged with COPE v1.2.5, and unique nucleotide sequences were defined as clonotypes. MiTCR v1.1 was used to align the clonotypes against IMGT TRBV, TRBD and TRBJ reference segments. Only V-J combinations with frequency above 0.0001, covering 99% to 99.2% of repertoires, were analysed. The TCS score was defined as F50 (clonal expansion) divided by E x V (chaos), with BLOSUM62-based TCRdist calculated between CDR3 peptides within each V-J. Welch's t-statistics and random forest reduced fewer than 600 V-J features to roughly 13, which were used in a naive Bayes classifier (R e1071). Thyroid-blood repertoire similarity was quantified with the Morisita-Horn index. The raw public data were reprocessed by TCRdb itself: fastp quality trimming at Q25, MiXCR clonotype calling, in-frame beta chains only. Identical CDR3 protein sequences are pooled into one entry, listed with their most common genes and DNA. These V and J calls originate from TCRdb's pipeline instead of the authors' own analysis. The sample table shows 750,000 to 900,000 distinct CDR3 sequences, and over 35% are seen once. Clones ranked in the top ten supply 8.9% of the sample.

This clonotype was seen a few times. Its antigen remains unidentified. Base qualities were left out, and no much larger clone turns up one base away. The chain is made from TRBV10-3 and TRBJ2-7; the D element could tentatively be TRBD1 or TRBD2, as 5 bases agree for each. The sequenced sample was blood. The sequence came from a man between 18 and 29 years old with Graves' hyperthyroidism. In nucleotide form, the sequence is TGTGCCATCACCAGGGAGACTGGCGAGCAGTACTTC. This translates into CAITRETGEQYF.